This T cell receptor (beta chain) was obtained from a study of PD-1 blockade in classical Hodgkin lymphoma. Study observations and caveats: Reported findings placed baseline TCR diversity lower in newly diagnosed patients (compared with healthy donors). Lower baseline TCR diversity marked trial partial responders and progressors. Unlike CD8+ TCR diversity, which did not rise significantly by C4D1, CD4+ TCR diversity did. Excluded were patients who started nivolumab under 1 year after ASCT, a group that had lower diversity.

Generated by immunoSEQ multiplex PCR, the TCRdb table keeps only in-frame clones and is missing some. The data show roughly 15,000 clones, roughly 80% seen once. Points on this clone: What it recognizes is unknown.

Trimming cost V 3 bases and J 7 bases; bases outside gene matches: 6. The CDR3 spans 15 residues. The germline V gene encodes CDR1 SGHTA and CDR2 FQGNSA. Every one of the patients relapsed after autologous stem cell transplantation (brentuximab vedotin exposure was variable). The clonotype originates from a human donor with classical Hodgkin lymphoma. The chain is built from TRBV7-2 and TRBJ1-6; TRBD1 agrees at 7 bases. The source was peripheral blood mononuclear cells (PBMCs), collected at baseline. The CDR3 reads CASSFSGTVNSPLHF. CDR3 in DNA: TGTGCCAGCAGCTTTAGTGGGACAGTCAATTCACCCCTCCACTTT.